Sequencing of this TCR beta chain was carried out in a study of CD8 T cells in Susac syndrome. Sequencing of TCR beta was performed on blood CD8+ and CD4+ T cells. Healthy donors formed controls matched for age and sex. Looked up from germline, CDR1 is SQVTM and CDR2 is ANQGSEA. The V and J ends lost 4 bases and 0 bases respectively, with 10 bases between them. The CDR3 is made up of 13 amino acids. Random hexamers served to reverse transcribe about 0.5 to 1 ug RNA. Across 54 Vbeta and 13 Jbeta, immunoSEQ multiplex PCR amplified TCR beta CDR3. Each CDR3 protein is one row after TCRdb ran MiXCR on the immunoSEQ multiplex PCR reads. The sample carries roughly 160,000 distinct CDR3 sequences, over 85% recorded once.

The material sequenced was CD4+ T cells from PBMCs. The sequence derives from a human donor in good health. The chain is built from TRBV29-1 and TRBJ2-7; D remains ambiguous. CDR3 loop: CSVGWVGSYEQYF. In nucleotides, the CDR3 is TGCAGCGTTGGATGGGTCGGCTCCTACGAGCAGTACTTC.